The clone carrying this T cell receptor beta chain was recorded only once. The assay was immunoSEQ multiplex PCR, and TCRdb's table has in-frame clones only and misses some. The profile shows around 300,000 clones, approximately 90% of them singletons. The sample is drawn from a study of blood T cell repertoires in COVID-19. The germline V gene has CDR1 LGHDT and CDR2 YNNKEL (reference sequence). The CDR3 runs 15 residues. V shed 5 bases and J shed 4 bases, with 15 bases lying between them. The sequencing input was PBMCs or T cells enriched from blood (not recorded which). The receptor was isolated from a woman aged 18-35 years who had recovered from COVID-19. The chain is built from TRBV3-1 (or the pseudogene TRBV3-2) and TRBJ1-3; D might be TRBD1 (5 bases). Written as DNA, the CDR3 is TGTGCCAGCAGCATAGGGGTAATGGGAGGAAACACCATATATTTT. Its translation is CASSIGVMGGNTIYF.